This passage covers 3 T cell receptor beta chains from one sample sequenced in a study of blood T cell repertoires in COVID-19. Assay: immunoSEQ multiplex PCR; the TCRdb copy retains only in-frame clones and omits some. The top ten hold roughly 13% of the sample, which has 100,000 or so clones, more than 70% seen once. The specimen was peripheral blood. The receptors derive from a woman aged 55-69 years in a cohort sampled during active or convalescent COVID-19.

The chain is built from TRBV24-1 and TRBJ1-1, with 8 bases identical to TRBD1. The germline gives CDR1 KGHDR, CDR2 SFDVKD. The CDR3 extends over 12 amino acids. The V segment lost 4 bases and the J segment 11 bases; nucleotides outside the gene matches: 5. The CDR3 reads CATSDWTGRAFF. CDR3 bases: TGTGCCACCAGTGACTGGACAGGGAGGGCTTTCTTT.

CDR3 DNA: TGCGCCAGCAGCCAAGACGGTGGAGGTAGCGTCATCGATGAGCAGTTCTTC. The encoded protein is CASSQDGGGSVIDEQFF. This chain joins TRBV4-1 and TRBJ2-1; D perhaps matches TRBD2 (5 bases). Germline values: CDR1 MGHRA, CDR2 YSYEKL. The CDR3 is 17 residues long. Trimming cost V 0 bases and J 8 bases, with 20 bases left between them.

CDR3: CATSDLPSGRARDEQFF. CDR3 DNA sequence: TGTGCCACCAGTGATTTACCCAGCGGGAGGGCCAGGGATGAGCAGTTCTTC. The V call is TRBV24-1, the J call TRBJ2-1, with 10 bases lining up with TRBD2. Germline V lookup: CDR1 KGHDR, CDR2 SFDVKD. The ends lost 1 base at V and 8 bases at J; junction bases unmatched: 10. The length of the CDR3 is 17 residues.